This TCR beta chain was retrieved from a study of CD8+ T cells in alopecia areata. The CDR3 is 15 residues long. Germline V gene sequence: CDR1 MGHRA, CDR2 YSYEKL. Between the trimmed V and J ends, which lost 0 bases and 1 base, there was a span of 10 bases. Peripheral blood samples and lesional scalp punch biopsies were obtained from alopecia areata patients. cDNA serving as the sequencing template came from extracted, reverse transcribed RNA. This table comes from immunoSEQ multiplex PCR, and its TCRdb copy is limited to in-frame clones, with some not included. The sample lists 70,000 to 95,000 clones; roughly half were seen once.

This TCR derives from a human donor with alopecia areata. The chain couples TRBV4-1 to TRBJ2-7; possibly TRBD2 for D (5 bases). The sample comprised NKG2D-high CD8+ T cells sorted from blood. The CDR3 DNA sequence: TGCGCCAGCAGCCAAGATTCCGGGGTTTCCTACGAGCAGTACTTC. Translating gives CASSQDSGVSYEQYF.